The clone carrying this TCR beta chain was counted a few times. Assay used: immunoSEQ multiplex PCR; TCRdb lists only in-frame clones, some missing. The sample has approximately 500,000 clones, roughly 89% seen once. CDR1 is SGHAT, CDR2 FQNNGV, per germline. This CDR3 comprises 16 residues. With 4 bases clipped from V and 2 bases from J, the junction kept 4 bases outside the gene matches. This specimen comes from a study of blood T cell repertoires in COVID-19. The TCR comes from a woman aged 45-65 years with COVID-19, enrolled during active disease. Sequences were obtained from peripheral blood. The chain links TRBV11-2 to TRBJ2-3, with TRBD2 identical over 12 bases. This CDR3 reads CASSSWTSGVTDTQYF. CDR3 nucleotide sequence: TGTGCCAGCAGCTCTTGGACTAGCGGGGTCACAGATACGCAGTATTTT.